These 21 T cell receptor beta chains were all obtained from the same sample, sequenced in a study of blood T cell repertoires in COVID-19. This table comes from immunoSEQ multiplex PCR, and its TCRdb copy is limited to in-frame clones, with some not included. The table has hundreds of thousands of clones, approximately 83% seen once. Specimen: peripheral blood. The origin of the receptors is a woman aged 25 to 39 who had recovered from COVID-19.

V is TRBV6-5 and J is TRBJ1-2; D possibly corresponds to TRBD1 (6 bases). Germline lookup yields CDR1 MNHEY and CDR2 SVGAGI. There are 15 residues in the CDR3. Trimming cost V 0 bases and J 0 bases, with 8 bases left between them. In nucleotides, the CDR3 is TGTGCCAGCAGTTACTCCCGGGACACTAACTATGGCTACACCTTC. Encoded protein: CASSYSRDTNYGYTF.

For the CDR3, the DNA is TGCAGCGTTACAGCGGAGGCCAACACCGGGGAGCTGTTTTTT. Protein sequence: CSVTAEANTGELFF. The chain combines TRBV29-1 with TRBJ2-2; D is possibly TRBD2 (5 bases). The V and J ends lost 5 bases and 2 bases respectively, with 12 bases between them. Germline V gene lookup returns CDR1 SQVTM and CDR2 ANQGSEA. The CDR3 covers 14 residues.

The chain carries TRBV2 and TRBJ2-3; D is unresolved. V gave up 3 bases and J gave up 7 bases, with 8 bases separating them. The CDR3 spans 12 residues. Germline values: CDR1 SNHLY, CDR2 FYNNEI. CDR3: CASSEEMNTQYF. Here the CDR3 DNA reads TGTGCCAGCAGTGAGGAGATGAATACGCAGTATTTT.

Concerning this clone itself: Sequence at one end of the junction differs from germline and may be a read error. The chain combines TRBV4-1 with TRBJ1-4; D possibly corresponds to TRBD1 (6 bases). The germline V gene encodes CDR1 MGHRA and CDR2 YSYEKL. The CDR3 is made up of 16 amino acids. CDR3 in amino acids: CASSEEGWGRDEKLFF. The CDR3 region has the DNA TGCGCCAGCAGCGAAGAGGGATGGGGGCGAGATGAAAAACTGTTTTTT.

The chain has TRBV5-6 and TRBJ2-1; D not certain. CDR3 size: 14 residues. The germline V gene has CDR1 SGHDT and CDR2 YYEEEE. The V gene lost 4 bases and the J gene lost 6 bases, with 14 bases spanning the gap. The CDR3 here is CASSESSGVNEQFF. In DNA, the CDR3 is TGTGCCAGCAGCGAGTCATCGGGTGTCAATGAGCAGTTCTTC.

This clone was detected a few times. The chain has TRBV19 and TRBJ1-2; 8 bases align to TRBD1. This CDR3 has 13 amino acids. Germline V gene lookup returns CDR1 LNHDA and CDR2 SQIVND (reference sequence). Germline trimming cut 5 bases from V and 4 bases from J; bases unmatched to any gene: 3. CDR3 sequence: CASSRTGIYGYTF. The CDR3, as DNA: TGTGCCAGTAGTCGGACAGGGATCTATGGCTACACCTTC.

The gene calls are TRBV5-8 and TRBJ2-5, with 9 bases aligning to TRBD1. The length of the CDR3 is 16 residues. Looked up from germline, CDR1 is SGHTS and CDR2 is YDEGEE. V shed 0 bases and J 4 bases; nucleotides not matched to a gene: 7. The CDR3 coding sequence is TGTGCCAGCAGCTTGGTTACAGGGGGCAAACGAGAGACCCAGTACTTC. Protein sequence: CASSLVTGGKRETQYF.

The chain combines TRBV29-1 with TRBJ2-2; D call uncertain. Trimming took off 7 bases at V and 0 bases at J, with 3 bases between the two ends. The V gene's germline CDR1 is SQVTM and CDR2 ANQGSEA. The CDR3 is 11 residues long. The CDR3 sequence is CSASNTGELFF. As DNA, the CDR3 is TGCAGCGCCTCGAACACCGGGGAGCTGTTTTTT.

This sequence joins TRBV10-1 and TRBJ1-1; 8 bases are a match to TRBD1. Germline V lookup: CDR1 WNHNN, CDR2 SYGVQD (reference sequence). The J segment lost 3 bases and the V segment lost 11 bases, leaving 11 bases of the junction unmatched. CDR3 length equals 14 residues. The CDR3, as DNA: TGCGCCGGCCGGGACAGGCCCCGGGACACTGAAGCTTTCTTT. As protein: CAGRDRPRDTEAFF.

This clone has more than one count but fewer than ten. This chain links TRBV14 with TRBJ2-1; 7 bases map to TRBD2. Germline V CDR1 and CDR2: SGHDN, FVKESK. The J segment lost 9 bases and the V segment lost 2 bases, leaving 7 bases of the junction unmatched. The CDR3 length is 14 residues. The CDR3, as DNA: TGTGCCAGCAGCCAAAGGTGGGAGGGCGGTGAGCAGTTCTTC. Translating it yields CASSQRWEGGEQFF.

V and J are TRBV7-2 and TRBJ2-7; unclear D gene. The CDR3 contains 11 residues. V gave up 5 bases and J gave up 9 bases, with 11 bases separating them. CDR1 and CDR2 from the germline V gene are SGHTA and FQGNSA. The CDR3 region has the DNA TGTGCCAGCAGCCCCCGTTTCCGGCAGTACTTC. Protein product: CASSPRFRQYF. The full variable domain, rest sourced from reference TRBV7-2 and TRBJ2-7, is GAGVSQSPSNKVTEKGKDVELRCDPISGHTALYWYRQSLGQGLEFLIYFQGNSAPDKSGLPSDRFSAERTGGSVSTLTIQRTQQEDSAVYLCASSPRFRQYFGPGTRLTVT.

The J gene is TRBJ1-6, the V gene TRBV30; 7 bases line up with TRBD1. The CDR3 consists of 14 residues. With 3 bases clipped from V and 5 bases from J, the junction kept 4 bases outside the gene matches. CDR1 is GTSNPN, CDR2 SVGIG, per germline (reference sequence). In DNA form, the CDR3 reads TGTGCCTGGAGGACAGGGAATAATAATTCACCCCTCCACTTT. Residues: CAWRTGNNNSPLHF. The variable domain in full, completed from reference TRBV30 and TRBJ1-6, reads SQTIHQWPATLVQPVGSPLSLECTVEGTSNPNLYWYRQAAGRGLQLLFYSVGIGQISSEVPQNLSASRPQDRQFILSSKKLLLSDSGFYLCAWRTGNNNSPLHFGNGTRLTVT.

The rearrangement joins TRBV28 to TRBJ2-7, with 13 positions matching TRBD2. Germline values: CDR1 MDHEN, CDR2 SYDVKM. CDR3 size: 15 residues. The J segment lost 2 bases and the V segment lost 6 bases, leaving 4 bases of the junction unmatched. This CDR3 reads CASSMGLAGPYEQYF. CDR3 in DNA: TGTGCCAGCAGCATGGGACTAGCGGGACCCTACGAGCAGTACTTC.

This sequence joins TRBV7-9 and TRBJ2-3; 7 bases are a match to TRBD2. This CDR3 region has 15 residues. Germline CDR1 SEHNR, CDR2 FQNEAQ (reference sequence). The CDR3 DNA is TGTGCGATAATCCGGGGGGAGGGCCACACAGATACGCAGTATTTT. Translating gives CAIIRGEGHTDTQYF. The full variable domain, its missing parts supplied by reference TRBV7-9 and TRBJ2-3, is DTGVSQNPRHKITKRGQNVTFRCDPISEHNRLYWYRQTLGQGPEFLTYFQNEAQLEKSRLLSDRFSAERPKGSFSTLEIQRTEQGDSAMYLCAIIRGEGHTDTQYFGPGTRLTVL.

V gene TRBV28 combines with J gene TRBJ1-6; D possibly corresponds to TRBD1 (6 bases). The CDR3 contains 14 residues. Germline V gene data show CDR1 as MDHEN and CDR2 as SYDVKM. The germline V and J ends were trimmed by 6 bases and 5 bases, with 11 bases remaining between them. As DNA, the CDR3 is TGTGCCAGCAGACGGACAGCAAATAATTCACCCCTCCACTTT. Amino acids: CASRRTANNSPLHF.

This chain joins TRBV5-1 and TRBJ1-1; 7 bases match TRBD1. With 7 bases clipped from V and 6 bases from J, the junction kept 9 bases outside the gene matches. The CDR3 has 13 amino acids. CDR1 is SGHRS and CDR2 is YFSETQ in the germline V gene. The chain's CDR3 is CASSRDTGAEAFF. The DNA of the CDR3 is TGCGCCAGCTCCCGGGATACAGGGGCTGAAGCTTTCTTT.

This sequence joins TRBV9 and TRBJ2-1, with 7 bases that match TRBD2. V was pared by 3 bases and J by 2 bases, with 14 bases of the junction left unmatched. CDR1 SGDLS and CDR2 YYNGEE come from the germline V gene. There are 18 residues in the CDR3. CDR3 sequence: CASSASTGGLGPYNEQFF. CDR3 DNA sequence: TGTGCCAGCAGCGCTAGCACGGGAGGCCTCGGCCCCTACAATGAGCAGTTCTTC.

The CDR3 DNA is TGTGCCAGCAGTCCCTCAGGGACAGGGGGCGCTTGGGCCTACGAGCAGTACTTC. Protein product: CASSPSGTGGAWAYEQYF. The chain links TRBV28 to TRBJ2-7; 12 bases agree with TRBD1. The junction had 13 bases not matched to a gene; V was cut back by 5 bases and J by 2 bases. CDR3 size: 18 residues. The germline V gene has CDR1 MDHEN and CDR2 SYDVKM.

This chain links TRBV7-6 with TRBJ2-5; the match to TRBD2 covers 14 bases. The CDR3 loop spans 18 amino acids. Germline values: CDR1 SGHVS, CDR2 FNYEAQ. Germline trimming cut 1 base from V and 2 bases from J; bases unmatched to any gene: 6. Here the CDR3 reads CASSLVGRLAGGQETQYF. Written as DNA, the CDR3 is TGTGCCAGCAGCTTAGTTGGGAGACTAGCGGGAGGGCAAGAGACCCAGTACTTC.

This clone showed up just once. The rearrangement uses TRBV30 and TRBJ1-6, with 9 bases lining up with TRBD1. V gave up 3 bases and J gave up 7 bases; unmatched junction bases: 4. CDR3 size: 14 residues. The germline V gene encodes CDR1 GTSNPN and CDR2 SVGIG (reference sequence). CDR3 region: CAWSKTGGNSPLHF. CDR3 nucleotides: TGTGCCTGGAGCAAGACAGGGGGAAATTCACCCCTCCACTTT.

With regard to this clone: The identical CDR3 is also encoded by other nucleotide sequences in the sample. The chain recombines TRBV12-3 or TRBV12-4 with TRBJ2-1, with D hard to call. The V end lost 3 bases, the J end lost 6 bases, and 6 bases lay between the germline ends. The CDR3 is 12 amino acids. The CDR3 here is CASSFGSNEQFF. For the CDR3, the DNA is TGTGCCAGCAGTTTCGGTTCCAATGAGCAGTTCTTC.